One sample yielded the 24 T cell receptor beta chains listed below, sequenced in a study of T cells in Graves' hyperthyroidism and ophthalmopathy. Using RNA transcripts as the source, TCR beta CDR3 regions were amplified. The TCR CDR3 first-round RT-PCR relied on the HTBI primer set. TCRdb analysed the multiplex PCR reads with MiXCR anew, one entry per CDR3 protein. The sample yields almost 600,000 distinct CDR3 sequences, roughly 50% seen once. Sequencing was carried out using peripheral blood or thyroid tissue (not recorded which). Receptors were obtained from a woman aged 18-29 years with Graves' hyperthyroidism.

This clonotype showed up many times. The V and J genes are TRBV25-1 and TRBJ1-4, with 8 bases aligning to TRBD1. V was pared by 7 bases and J by 4 bases, with 2 bases of the junction left unmatched. The CDR3 runs 13 residues. Per the germline V gene, CDR1 is MGHDK and CDR2 is SYGVNS. This chain's CDR3 is CASKTGVNEKLFF. The CDR3 bases are TGTGCCAGCAAGACAGGGGTTAATGAAAAACTGTTTTTT.

This clonotype was detected ten times or more. V is TRBV6-1 and J is TRBJ1-3; perhaps TRBD1 as D (5 bases). V dropped 0 bases and J dropped 2 bases, with 8 bases sitting between them. Germline-derived CDR1 and CDR2 are MNHNS and SASEGT. CDR3 length equals 15 residues. The CDR3 loop reads CASSEARGAGNTIYF. CDR3 nucleotide sequence: TGTGCCAGCAGTGAAGCGAGGGGCGCTGGAAACACCATATATTTT.

To note about this clonotype: With a much larger clone just one base away, this may be a read error. The V and J genes are TRBV7-9 and TRBJ1-1; tentative D call: TRBD1 (5 bases). Looked up from germline, CDR1 is SEHNR and CDR2 is FQNEAQ (reference sequence). V lost 6 bases to trimming and J lost 6 bases, with 17 bases between them. The CDR3 is 14 amino acids. The chain's CDR3 is CASRFVEGGAEAFF. CDR3 nucleotides: TGTGCCAGCAGGTTTGTGGAGGGAGGGGCTGAAGCTTTCTTT.

Concerning this clonotype itself: A much larger clonotype is one base distant, so this may be a read error. The chain has TRBV6-5 and TRBJ2-7; no clear D. The V gene's germline CDR1 is MNHEY and CDR2 SVGAGI. The CDR3 spans 14 residues. CDR3 region: CASSISRPSYEQCF. The CDR3 DNA reads as TGTGCCAGCAGTATCTCAAGGCCCTCCTACGAGCAGTGCTTC.

To note about this clonotype: At one end the junction does not follow the germline gene, possibly because of a read error. The chain joins TRBV5-1 to TRBJ1-4; D ambiguous. This CDR3 spans 13 amino acids. The V gene's germline CDR1 is SGHRS and CDR2 YFSETQ. CDR3 sequence reads: CASSRATVGGMVF. CDR3 bases: TGCGCCAGCAGCCGCGCCACGGTTGGCGGGATGGTTTTT.

Only a few counts were recorded for this clonotype. The chain has TRBV4-3 and TRBJ2-2, with 7 bases lining up with TRBD2. The trim removed 0 bases at V and 1 base at J, leaving 11 bases unmatched. The CDR3 contains 19 residues. Germline CDR1 and CDR2: LGHNA and YSLEER. CDR3: CASSQETTGQRENTGELFF. CDR3 sequence (DNA): TGCGCCAGCAGCCAAGAGACCACGGGCCAGCGGGAGAACACCGGGGAGCTGTTTTTT.

This clonotype has a count of ten or more. V and J are TRBV29-1 and TRBJ2-7; no clear D gene. Per the germline V gene, CDR1 is SQVTM and CDR2 is ANQGSEA. V was shortened by 4 bases and J by 4 bases, with 14 bases between the two germline ends. The CDR3 spans 13 residues. The CDR3 bases are TGCAGCGTTGGCTACATCGGGTCTTACGAGCAGTACTTC. It yields the protein CSVGYIGSYEQYF.

Details on this clonotype: Lacking the conserved final phenylalanine or tryptophan, this CDR3 likely reflects a read error. This chain connects TRBV6-1 to TRBJ1-1, with D hard to call. The CDR3 length is 15 residues. From germline, CDR1 is MNHNS and CDR2 SASEGT. CDR3 sequence reads: CASSYRPWENTEAFL. The CDR3 bases are TGTGCCAGCAGTTACCGACCTTGGGAGAACACCGAAGCTTTCCTT.

CDR3 region: CSYESPGTKGTEAFF. The CDR3 DNA follows: TGCAGTTACGAGTCCCCGGGGACCAAGGGCACTGAAGCTTTCTTT. The V and J genes are TRBV20-1 and TRBJ1-1; tentatively, D is TRBD1 (5 bases). The germline gives CDR1 DFQATT, CDR2 SNEGSKA (reference sequence). The CDR3 has 15 amino acids. The ends were cut back, 8 bases at V and 4 bases at J, with 23 bases in the middle.

This clonotype has at least ten counts. The V call is TRBV20-1, the J call TRBJ2-7, with D uncertain. Germline V gene sequence: CDR1 DFQATT, CDR2 SNEGSKA (reference sequence). CDR3 length: 10 residues. V was trimmed by 6 bases and J by 8 bases, leaving 11 bases between them. This chain's CDR3 is CSAPLGKQYF. DNA for the CDR3: TGCAGTGCCCCCCTGGGCAAGCAGTACTTC.

The rearrangement links TRBV6-5 to TRBJ1-3; D perhaps matches TRBD1 (5 bases). V was cut by 4 bases and J by 1 base, with 14 bases left in between. The CDR3 has 16 residues. Germline values: CDR1 MNHEY, CDR2 SVGAGI. CDR3 DNA: TGTGCCAGCAGTTCGGTACACAGGAGGTCTGGAAACACCATATATTTT. Residues: CASSSVHRRSGNTIYF.

This clonotype occurred many times. This chain links TRBV4-1 with TRBJ1-5; no firm D call. With 8 bases removed from V and 0 bases from J, the gap between germline ends came to 14 bases. From germline, CDR1 is MGHRA and CDR2 YSYEKL. This CDR3 is 15 amino acids long. The CDR3: CASQKRRDSNQPQHF. DNA of the CDR3: TGCGCCAGCCAGAAGAGAAGGGATAGCAATCAGCCCCAGCATTTT.

This clonotype has ten or more counts. V and J are TRBV12-5 and TRBJ1-5; the match to TRBD1 covers 8 bases. With V trimmed by 7 bases and J by 7 bases, 12 bases remained unmatched. Germline CDR1 and CDR2: LGHNT and FRNRAP. There are 15 residues in the CDR3. The CDR3 DNA reads TGTGCTAGTGCCCTGACATCCTCAGGGGGCCAGCCCCAGCATTTT. It encodes CASALTSSGGQPQHF.

This chain uses TRBV7-6 with TRBJ1-5; no firm D call. V shed 1 base and J shed 14 bases, with 12 bases lying between them. CDR3 length: 12 residues. Germline assignment: CDR1 SGHVS and CDR2 FNYEAQ. This chain's CDR3 is CASSLGWGSEHF. CDR3 sequence (DNA): TGTGCCAGCAGCTTAGGATGGGGATCCGAGCATTTT.

Comment on this clonotype: A much more abundant neighbour one base away suggests this may be a read error. The J gene is TRBJ1-1, the V gene TRBV7-9; D unclear. The CDR3 is made up of 16 amino acids. Per the germline V gene, CDR1 is SEHNR and CDR2 is FQNEAQ (reference sequence). V lost 2 bases and J lost 4, with 17 bases in between. CDR3 DNA sequence: TGTGCCAGCAGCTTAAGGCAGGACGACCCTAGCACTGAAGCTTTCTTT. The encoded protein is CASSLRQDDPSTEAFF.

This clonotype has just a few counts. The V gene is TRBV2, the J gene TRBJ1-2, with 8 bases matching TRBD1. CDR1 SNHLY and CDR2 FYNNEI come from the germline V gene. This CDR3 is built from 15 residues. The junction had 11 bases not matched to a gene; V was cut back by 5 bases and J by 6 bases. The CDR3 region is CASSSMRTGKDGYTF. The CDR3 DNA sequence: TGTGCCAGCAGTTCGATGCGGACAGGGAAGGATGGCTACACCTTC.

The chain employs TRBV29-1 and TRBJ1-2; a possible D gene is TRBD1 (6 bases). The CDR3 runs to 12 residues. V was pared by 6 bases and J by 6 bases, with 14 bases between. The germline V gene has CDR1 SQVTM and CDR2 ANQGSEA. The CDR3 is CSVNFGGDGYTF. The CDR3 DNA reads as TGCAGCGTAAATTTTGGGGGCGATGGCTACACCTTC.

This clonotype was picked up a small number of times. The chain employs TRBV20-1 and TRBJ2-3, with 13 bases matching TRBD2. V lost 6 bases and J lost 4; bases outside the gene matches: 4. The CDR3 is 14 residues long. Germline CDR1 reads DFQATT; CDR2 reads SNEGSKA (reference sequence). The chain's CDR3 is CSARTSGSADTQYF. CDR3 sequence (DNA): TGCAGTGCGCGGACTAGCGGGAGTGCAGATACGCAGTATTTT.

V usage is TRBV7-2 and J usage is TRBJ1-5, with 9 bases fitting TRBD1. This CDR3 contains 15 residues. Germline trimming cut 3 bases from V and 7 bases from J; bases unmatched to any gene: 7. The germline gives CDR1 SGHTA, CDR2 FQGNSA. The CDR3 region is CASSLATGGFQPQHF. CDR3 bases: TGTGCCAGCAGCTTGGCGACAGGGGGATTCCAGCCCCAGCATTTT.

This rearrangement joins TRBV12-3 or TRBV12-4 to TRBJ1-2, with TRBD1 as a possible D gene (5 bases). Trimming took off 3 bases at V and 2 bases at J, with 10 bases between the two ends. The CDR3 is 14 amino acids. The CDR3: CASSFGWGNYGYTF. The CDR3, as DNA: TGTGCCAGCAGTTTCGGGTGGGGGAACTATGGCTACACCTTC.

This clonotype was seen ten or more times. The chain employs TRBV5-1 and TRBJ1-4; D remains ambiguous. The CDR3 loop spans 14 amino acids. V lost 7 bases to trimming and J lost 2 bases, with 12 bases between them. In germline, CDR1 is SGHRS, CDR2 YFSETQ. CDR3 sequence: CASPMRATNEKLFF. As DNA, the CDR3 is TGCGCCAGCCCCATGAGGGCCACTAATGAAAAACTGTTTTTT.

Notes on this clonotype: Germline is not matched at one junction end, which may reflect a read error. This chain connects TRBV12-3 or TRBV12-4 to TRBJ1-2; D remains ambiguous. This CDR3 comprises 10 residues. CDR3 protein: CASRGYGHTF. DNA of the CDR3: TGTGCCAGCAGAGGTTATGGCCACACCTTC.

This clonotype was found many times. The rearrangement links TRBV4-1 to TRBJ2-2; 10 bases line up with TRBD2. Germline V gene data show CDR1 as MGHRA and CDR2 as YSYEKL. The CDR3 sequence is 18 residues long. V lost 1 base, J lost 9 bases, and 14 bases stayed unmatched. CDR3: CASSQVPRVAGGSRELFF. CDR3 in DNA: TGCGCCAGCAGCCAAGTCCCTCGGGTAGCGGGAGGCTCACGGGAGCTGTTTTTT.

The V call is TRBV7-9, the J call TRBJ1-1; no clear D. CDR1 and CDR2 from the germline V gene are SEHNR and FQNEAQ (reference sequence). CDR3 length equals 15 residues. Trimming removed 4 bases from V and 0 bases from J, with 12 bases in between. CDR3 residues: CASSSSTRLNTEAFF. The CDR3, as DNA: TGTGCCAGCAGCTCATCCACCAGGTTGAACACTGAAGCTTTCTTT.